These 21 T cell receptor beta chains came from one sample sequenced in a study of OX40 agonist ivuxolimab in advanced cancers. Generated by immunoSEQ multiplex PCR, the TCRdb table keeps only in-frame clones and is missing some. Among 65,000 to 90,000 clones listed, roughly 87% were seen once. The source material was CD4+ or CD8+ T cells sorted from blood, sampled in a trial of the OX40 agonist ivuxolimab. These receptors were obtained from an adult with an advanced solid tumor such as melanoma, head and neck, liver or kidney cancer.

The chain couples TRBV7-2 to TRBJ1-5; no reliable D call. Germline-derived CDR1 and CDR2 are SGHTA and FQGNSA. The CDR3 totals 14 residues. Between the trimmed V and J ends, which lost 3 bases and 0 bases, there was a span of 6 bases. CDR3 in amino acids: CASSFPVSNQPQHF. CDR3 nucleotides: TGTGCCAGCAGCTTTCCGGTTAGCAATCAGCCCCAGCATTTT.

The rearrangement joins TRBV25-1 to TRBJ2-1; 8 positions agree with TRBD2. The germline CDR1 and CDR2 sequences are MGHDK and SYGVNS. V dropped 1 base and J dropped 7; count of bases not matched to a gene: 6. The CDR3 sequence is 15 residues long. The CDR3 is CASSEWRLATNEQFF. CDR3 bases: TGTGCCAGCAGTGAATGGCGACTAGCGACAAATGAGCAGTTCTTC.

The CDR3 spells CASSGQGNTEAFF. The CDR3 nucleotides are TGTGCCAGCAGCGGACAGGGGAACACTGAAGCTTTCTTT. The chain combines TRBV4-2 with TRBJ1-1; 8 nucleotides line up with TRBD1. Germline assignment: CDR1 LGHNA and CDR2 YNFKEQ. The CDR3 sequence is 13 residues long. Trimming took 5 bases from V and 1 from J; bases not matched to a gene: 0.

The chain uses TRBV23-1 and TRBJ1-5; D may be TRBD1 (5 bases). TRBV23-1 qualifies as an ORF whose function is uncertain. V lost 4 bases, J lost 0 bases, and 13 bases lay in between. The CDR3 extends over 16 amino acids. The CDR3 reads CASSPERGCSNQPQHF. The CDR3 DNA follows: TGCGCCAGCAGTCCCGAGAGGGGCTGTAGCAATCAGCCCCAGCATTTT.

This clone was detected only a few times. V and J are TRBV5-4 and TRBJ2-7, with a weak D call TRBD1 (6 bases). Germline V CDR1 and CDR2: SGHNT, YYREEE (reference sequence). The CDR3 consists of 14 residues. V gave up 4 bases and J gave up 5 bases, with 16 bases separating them. In nucleotides, the CDR3 is TGTGCCAGCAGCCAGAAACAGGGAACCAACGAGCAGTACTTC. Translated: CASSQKQGTNEQYF.

V and J are TRBV5-5 and TRBJ2-5; D possibly corresponds to TRBD2 (6 bases). Per germline, CDR1 SGHKS and CDR2 YYEKEE (reference sequence). The V end lost 4 bases, the J end lost 2 bases, and 12 bases lay between the germline ends. The CDR3 has 14 residues. For the CDR3, the DNA is TGTGCCAGCAGCGTCCCGGGACTTCAAGAGACCCAGTACTTC. Translating gives CASSVPGLQETQYF.

Comments on this clone: The germline gene is not matched at one end of the junction; a read error may be the cause. The rearrangement uses TRBV7-7 and TRBJ2-1, with D possibly TRBD1 on 5 matching bases. CDR1 is SSHAT and CDR2 is FNYEAQ in the germline V gene (reference sequence). The CDR3 runs to 13 residues. The CDR3 reads CASSLERTMRLFF. In DNA, the CDR3 is TGTGCTAGCAGCTTAGAACGGACAATGCGTTTGTTCTTC.

The chain recombines TRBV7-2 with TRBJ2-2; 8 bases are a match to TRBD2. The CDR3 length is 16 residues. CDR1 and CDR2 (germline): SGHTA, FQGNSA. Trimming at V came to 2 bases and at J to 0 bases, leaving 2 bases not matched to a gene. CDR3 coding DNA: TGTGCCAGCAGCTTAAGGGGACTAGCGAACACCGGGGAGCTGTTTTTT. It yields the protein CASSLRGLANTGELFF.

This rearrangement joins TRBV29-1 to TRBJ1-2; 9 bases are a match to TRBD1. CDR1 is SQVTM and CDR2 is ANQGSEA in the germline V gene. J lost 7 bases, V lost 6 bases, and 6 bases had no gene match. The CDR3 consists of 12 residues. This CDR3 is CSVYRDRVGYTF. In nucleotides, the CDR3 is TGCAGCGTCTACCGGGACAGGGTTGGCTACACCTTC.

The chain recombines TRBV12-2 with TRBJ2-7; TRBD1 is taken as the D call from the table, unchecked against the DNA. TRBV12-2 is annotated as a pseudogene. The CDR3 sequence is 14 residues long. CDR3 nucleotides: TGTGCAAGTCGCTTCCCGGGACACTACCACGAGCAGTACTTC. It specifies CASRFPGHYHEQYF.

The V and J genes are TRBV6-5 and TRBJ1-5, with D unresolved. CDR3 size: 13 residues. CDR1 is MNHEY and CDR2 is SVGAGI in the germline V gene. Trimming took off 5 bases at V and 7 bases at J, with 12 bases between the two ends. The CDR3: CASSEFERQPQHF. Here the CDR3 DNA reads TGTGCCAGCAGTGAATTTGAAAGACAGCCCCAGCATTTT.

CDR3 in amino acids: CASSLVKGTQLSGANVLTF. In DNA form, the CDR3 reads TGCGCCAGCAGCCTGGTAAAGGGGACACAATTATCTGGGGCCAACGTCCTGACTTTC. This chain links TRBV5-1 with TRBJ2-6; TRBD1 is a possible D gene (6 bases). Germline loops: CDR1 SGHRS, CDR2 YFSETQ. V was clipped by 4 bases and J by 1 base, with 21 bases between them. The CDR3 sequence is 19 residues long.

The chain uses TRBV5-5 and TRBJ1-2, with D unclear. The V and J ends lost 2 bases and 4 bases respectively, with 12 bases between them. Germline loops: CDR1 SGHKS, CDR2 YYEKEE (reference sequence). The CDR3 sequence is 14 residues long. The DNA of the CDR3 is TGTGCCAGCAGCTTCGCCACGGGTACCTATGGCTACACCTTC. Protein product: CASSFATGTYGYTF.

The CDR3 sequence: CASSAAGDIQYF. CDR3 bases: TGCGCCAGCAGCGCAGCCGGGGACATTCAGTACTTC. The chain carries TRBV5-1 and TRBJ2-4; possible D gene TRBD2, 5 bases. V lost 4 bases to trimming and J lost 8 bases, with 10 bases between them. This CDR3 has 12 residues. Per germline, CDR1 SGHRS and CDR2 YFSETQ.

In DNA, the CDR3 is TGTGCCAGCAGTTTTAAGGGGGGAAACTATGGCTACACCTTC. It codes for CASSFKGGNYGYTF. This rearrangement joins TRBV27 to TRBJ1-2, with a weak D call TRBD1 (6 bases). V lost 3 bases and J 2 bases, leaving 10 bases between the germline ends. Germline V gives CDR1 MNHEY, CDR2 SMNVEV (reference sequence). This CDR3 has 14 amino acids.

This chain joins TRBV7-6 and TRBJ2-7; either TRBD1 or TRBD2 may fit D (5 bases each). V lost 4 bases and J 6 bases, leaving 19 bases between the germline ends. Germline V lookup: CDR1 SGHVS, CDR2 FNYEAQ. The CDR3 has 15 residues. CDR3 coding DNA: TGTGCCAGCAGCTCCCCTAGTGGGGGTGTCTCCGAGCAGTACTTC. This encodes CASSSPSGGVSEQYF. Based on the CDR3 plus reference TRBV7-6 and TRBJ2-7, the full variable domain is GAGVSQSPRYKVTKRGQDVALRCDPISGHVSLYWYRQALGQGPEFLTYFNYEAQQDKSGLPNDRFSAERPEGSISTLTIQRTEQRDSAMYRCASSSPSGGVSEQYFGPGTRLTVT.

About this clone itself: Other DNA sequences of this sample code for an identical CDR3. This rearrangement joins TRBV6-5 to TRBJ1-5, with D hard to call. Germline V gives CDR1 MNHEY, CDR2 SVGAGI. CDR3 length: 15 residues. V was trimmed by 0 bases and J by 1 base, leaving 7 bases between them. Here the CDR3 reads CASSYSGRSNQPQHF. CDR3 in DNA: TGTGCCAGCAGTTACTCGGGCAGGAGCAATCAGCCCCAGCATTTT.

The chain couples TRBV5-6 to TRBJ1-1; D is perhaps TRBD1 (6 bases). The CDR3 loop spans 16 amino acids. CDR1 SGHDT and CDR2 YYEEEE come from the germline V gene. V was clipped by 2 bases and J by 1 base, with 15 bases between them. The CDR3 sequence is CASSLKRGGQNTEAFF. DNA of the CDR3: TGTGCCAGCAGCTTAAAACGGGGGGGACAGAACACTGAAGCTTTCTTT.

This rearrangement joins TRBV27 to TRBJ2-2, with a possible D match to TRBD1 (6 bases). The CDR3 is 15 residues long. V was clipped by 6 bases and J by 4 bases, with 15 bases between them. Per the germline V gene, CDR1 is MNHEY and CDR2 is SMNVEV (reference sequence). This chain's CDR3 is CASRDWDTTTGELFF. The CDR3 DNA sequence: TGTGCCAGCAGGGATTGGGACACTACCACCGGGGAGCTGTTTTTT.

The chain links TRBV7-9 to TRBJ2-7; D perhaps matches TRBD1 (6 bases). Germline CDR1 and CDR2: SEHNR and FQNEAQ (reference sequence). Trimming pared 5 bases from V and 4 bases from J, leaving 12 bases between. This CDR3 has 13 residues. The CDR3: CASSRNRAYEQYF. In DNA, the CDR3 is TGTGCCAGCAGCCGTAACAGGGCTTACGAGCAGTACTTC.

A word on this clone: It is unclear where the CDR3 begins or ends on the DNA, so no DNA is shown, and the CDR3 is as TCRdb lists it. The chain is built from TRBV21-1 and TRBJ1-6; the table's D call, TRBD1, has no DNA check behind it. TRBV21-1 constitutes a pseudogene. Counting both end residues, the CDR3 totals 19 amino acids. The CDR3 sequence is CARPLVGTGASSYNSPLHF.